What follows are 24 T cell receptor beta chains derived from one specimen sequenced in a study of cytomegalovirus exposure and HLA in healthy donors. PCR involved 60 Vbeta and 13 Jbeta primers. Repertoires were generated with immunoSEQ multiplex PCR, while TCRdb's copy carries only in-frame clones and drops some. The sample comprises about 120,000 clones, roughly 68% of which are singletons, and roughly 8.4% rests with the top ten. Sequencing was carried out using PBMCs. The receptors shown here come from a man under 40 in good health and CMV-seropositive.

This clone was observed a single time. The gene calls are TRBV7-2 and TRBJ2-5; 9 nucleotides line up with TRBD1. V trimming: 3 bases; J trimming: 7 bases; junction bases outside the gene matches: 9. The CDR3 spans 15 residues. Germline V lookup: CDR1 SGHTA, CDR2 FQGNSA. In DNA form, the CDR3 reads TGTGCCAGCAGCTTCGACGGACAGGGGATTGGGACCCAGTACTTC. Translation: CASSFDGQGIGTQYF. Combining the CDR3 with reference TRBV7-2 and TRBJ2-5 gives the whole variable domain GAGVSQSPSNKVTEKGKDVELRCDPISGHTALYWYRQSLGQGLEFLIYFQGNSAPDKSGLPSDRFSAERTGGSVSTLTIQRTQQEDSAVYLCASSFDGQGIGTQYFGPGTRLLVL.

The chain couples TRBV29-1 to TRBJ1-2; tentatively, D is TRBD1 (6 bases). Deletions cut 3 bases from V and 6 bases from J, with 17 bases between. The CDR3 has 14 residues. The germline gives CDR1 SQVTM, CDR2 ANQGSEA. CDR3 sequence: CSVEDRQAYNGYTF. The CDR3 DNA reads TGCAGCGTTGAGGACAGACAGGCCTACAATGGCTACACCTTC.

This chain links TRBV28 with TRBJ1-5; D unclear. Germline assignment: CDR1 MDHEN and CDR2 SYDVKM. V was cut by 8 bases and J by 9 bases, with 23 bases left in between. The CDR3 consists of 15 residues. CDR3 nucleotide sequence: TGTGCCAGCCTTTTCTCCTATCCGGGCGCGGGGCCCCAGCATTTT. It is translated as CASLFSYPGAGPQHF.

The sample holds a few counts of this clone. This chain joins TRBV29-1 and TRBJ2-1; D is possibly TRBD1 (5 bases). V was shortened by 0 bases and J by 7 bases, with 10 bases between the two germline ends. This CDR3 comprises 13 residues. Germline-derived CDR1 and CDR2 are SQVTM and ANQGSEA. DNA for the CDR3: TGCAGCGTTGAAGACAGGGCAGATAATGAGCAGTTCTTC. It translates to CSVEDRADNEQFF.

The chain couples TRBV10-1 to TRBJ2-7; TRBD1 matches at 7 bases. The CDR3 spans 13 residues. J was trimmed by 6 bases and V by 3 bases; bases with no gene match: 5. Germline CDR1 and CDR2: WNHNN and SYGVQD (reference sequence). CDR3 bases: TGCGCCAGCAGTGATTACAGGGGACCCGAGCAGTACTTC. Translated, it gives CASSDYRGPEQYF.

This chain uses TRBV6-1 with TRBJ1-5; D not certain. The germline CDR1 and CDR2 sequences are MNHNS and SASEGT. Trimming took off 0 bases at V and 5 bases at J, with 11 bases between the two ends. The CDR3 runs 15 residues. Here the CDR3 DNA reads TGTGCCAGCAGTGAAGCTGGCGCAGGTCATCAGCCCCAGCATTTT. This translates into CASSEAGAGHQPQHF.

The chain links TRBV27 to TRBJ2-3; D may be TRBD2 (6 bases). Per the germline V gene, CDR1 is MNHEY and CDR2 is SMNVEV (reference sequence). The CDR3 extends over 13 amino acids. Trimming removed 10 bases from V and 2 bases from J, with 13 bases in between. CDR3 in amino acids: CATWDSDTDTQYF. The DNA of the CDR3 is TGTGCCACCTGGGACTCGGACACAGATACGCAGTATTTT.

This clone was detected only a few times. The chain has TRBV9 and TRBJ2-5; 12 bases are shared with TRBD2. V lost 4 bases, J lost 4 bases, and 2 bases stayed unmatched. Germline lookup yields CDR1 SGDLS and CDR2 YYNGEE. This CDR3 has 14 residues. Here the CDR3 reads CASSLLAGGETQYF. The CDR3 nucleotides read TGTGCCAGCAGCTTACTAGCGGGAGGAGAGACCCAGTACTTC. Using reference TRBV9 and TRBJ2-5 for the parts outside the CDR3, the full variable domain is DSGVTQTPKHLITATGQRVTLRCSPRSGDLSVYWYQQSLDQGLQFLIQYYNGEERAKGNILERFSAQQFPDLHSELNLSSLELGDSALYFCASSLLAGGETQYFGPGTRLLVL.

This sequence joins TRBV6-5 and TRBJ1-1; no clear D gene. Germline loops: CDR1 MNHEY, CDR2 SVGAGI. CDR3 size: 16 residues. V was shortened by 0 bases and J by 1 base, with 12 bases between the two germline ends. Here the CDR3 reads CASSYSTFDKNTEAFF. CDR3 DNA sequence: TGTGCCAGCAGTTACTCAACTTTCGACAAGAACACTGAAGCTTTCTTT.

The chain couples TRBV7-9 to TRBJ1-3, with TRBD1 identical over 12 bases. The CDR3 runs to 15 residues. CDR1 and CDR2 from the germline V gene are SEHNR and FQNEAQ (reference sequence). V was clipped by 5 bases and J by 5 bases; unmatched bases: 4. CDR3 loop: CASSQGQGARNTIYF. The CDR3 DNA sequence: TGTGCCAGCAGCCAGGGACAGGGGGCAAGAAACACCATATATTTT.

This clone occurred a few times. The chain couples TRBV19 to TRBJ1-3; 7 bases agree with TRBD1. There are 16 residues in the CDR3. The V segment lost 7 bases and the J segment 2 bases; nucleotides outside the gene matches: 11. Germline V gene data show CDR1 as LNHDA and CDR2 as SQIVND (reference sequence). In nucleotides, the CDR3 is TGTGCCAGTACCCGGCCCAGGGGGTCTGCTGGAAACACCATATATTTT. Protein sequence: CASTRPRGSAGNTIYF.

The DNA of the CDR3 is TGTGCCAGCAGCCCAGGGACTAGCGGGATTACGCAGTATTTT. Its translation is CASSPGTSGITQYF. The rearrangement links TRBV9 to TRBJ2-3, with TRBD2 matching 13 bases. The CDR3 is 14 amino acids. Germline V lookup: CDR1 SGDLS, CDR2 YYNGEE. Trimming removed 4 bases from V and 8 bases from J; junction bases left unmatched: 4.

This clone was counted a few times. The J gene is TRBJ1-1, the V gene TRBV7-9; 7 positions agree with TRBD1. Germline-derived CDR1 and CDR2 are SEHNR and FQNEAQ (reference sequence). This CDR3 is 15 amino acids long. The J segment lost 3 bases and the V segment lost 0 bases, leaving 4 bases of the junction unmatched. This CDR3 is CASSLAGTGDTEAFF. The DNA of the CDR3 is TGTGCCAGCAGCTTAGCGGGAACAGGGGACACTGAAGCTTTCTTT.

This chain connects TRBV7-2 to TRBJ2-1; 7 nucleotides agree with TRBD1. CDR1 is SGHTA, CDR2 FQGNSA, per germline. V lost 2 bases, J lost 4 bases, and 5 bases stayed unmatched. The CDR3 consists of 15 residues. CDR3 in amino acids: CASSLTRGRYNEQFF. The CDR3 region has the DNA TGTGCCAGCAGCTTAACCAGGGGGAGATACAATGAGCAGTTCTTC.

Here the CDR3 DNA reads TGTGCCAGCAGCGTAGACGCGGGTGAAGCTTTCTTT. It yields the protein CASSVDAGEAFF. The genes are TRBV9 and TRBJ1-1; D gene ambiguous. This CDR3 has 12 residues. V was shortened by 0 bases and J by 7 bases, with 7 bases between the two germline ends. The germline V gene encodes CDR1 SGDLS and CDR2 YYNGEE.

In this sample, this clone turned up once. The chain couples TRBV23-1 to TRBJ1-4; the D is unclear. TRBV23-1 is placed among ORFs of uncertain function. The CDR3 totals 16 residues. V was trimmed by 2 bases and J by 3 bases, leaving 13 bases between them. The CDR3 reads CASSQGSYIPNEKLFF. The CDR3 DNA reads as TGCGCCAGCAGTCAAGGGAGCTATATCCCTAATGAAAAACTGTTTTTT.

V gene TRBV30 combines with J gene TRBJ2-6; maybe TRBD2 (7 bases). The CDR3 is 15 residues long. The germline V gene has CDR1 GTSNPN and CDR2 SVGIG (reference sequence). V dropped 2 bases and J dropped 3 bases, with 11 bases sitting between them. Here the CDR3 reads CAWSRGGVGANVLTF. CDR3 nucleotide sequence: TGTGCCTGGAGTAGGGGGGGGGTTGGGGCCAACGTCCTGACTTTC.

This clone was detected a few times. The CDR3 sequence is CSGGQSGFSQNTEAFF. CDR3 DNA sequence: TGCTCCGGGGGGCAGTCAGGCTTTTCCCAGAACACTGAAGCTTTCTTT. The V call is TRBV29-1, the J call TRBJ1-1, with a tentative D call TRBD1 (6 bases). The germline CDR1 and CDR2 sequences are SQVTM and ANQGSEA. This CDR3 is built from 16 residues.

In its sample, this clone was seen a few times. The gene calls are TRBV9 and TRBJ1-1, with 9 bases that match TRBD1. Germline CDR1 reads SGDLS; CDR2 reads YYNGEE. Trimming took 4 bases from V and 8 from J; bases not matched to a gene: 6. The CDR3 contains 13 residues. CDR3 protein: CASSLGGTGEAFF. The CDR3 DNA follows: TGTGCCAGCAGCCTAGGGGGGACAGGGGAAGCTTTCTTT.

V and J are TRBV4-1 and TRBJ1-1; D remains ambiguous. Trimming removed 8 bases from V and 5 bases from J, with 18 bases in between. CDR3 size: 14 residues. The V gene's germline CDR1 is MGHRA and CDR2 YSYEKL. The CDR3: CASSIGRGRTEAFF. The CDR3 DNA reads as TGCGCCAGCTCCATTGGTCGAGGGCGAACTGAAGCTTTCTTT.

The chain couples TRBV4-1 to TRBJ2-5; no reliable D call. The assigned J gene may be wrong: the sequence end matches TRBJ2-7 better. Germline CDR1 MGHRA, CDR2 YSYEKL. The CDR3 runs to 17 residues. CDR3 nucleotide sequence: TGCGCCAGCAGCCACAAGTTGGGCCGTGGGCCGACCTACGAGCAGTACTTC. Protein: CASSHKLGRGPTYEQYF.

The chain employs TRBV12-5 and TRBJ2-3; 7 nucleotides agree with TRBD2. The CDR3 is 15 residues long. The germline V gene has CDR1 LGHNT and CDR2 FRNRAP. The trim removed 1 base at V and 2 bases at J, leaving 3 bases unmatched. CDR3 in DNA: TGTGCTAGTGGTTTGGCGGGAGGACTCACAGATACGCAGTATTTT. This translates into CASGLAGGLTDTQYF.

This chain joins TRBV6-6 and TRBJ2-3; perhaps TRBD2 as D (6 bases). Trimming stripped 3 bases from V and 0 bases from J, with 13 bases between. Germline CDR1 reads MNHNY; CDR2 reads SVGAGI (reference sequence). The CDR3 extends over 16 amino acids. CDR3 bases: TGTGCCAGCAGTTATGGGGACTCGATTAGCACAGATACGCAGTATTTT. It yields the protein CASSYGDSISTDTQYF.

The chain carries TRBV5-1 and TRBJ2-5; 9 bases align to TRBD2. The length of the CDR3 is 18 residues. Germline V gene lookup returns CDR1 SGHRS and CDR2 YFSETQ. V was clipped by 0 bases and J by 0 bases; unmatched bases: 9. The CDR3 is CASSLGGGSGGHQETQYF. In nucleotides, the CDR3 is TGCGCCAGCAGCTTGGGAGGTGGTAGCGGGGGCCACCAAGAGACCCAGTACTTC.